These 28 T cell receptor beta chains share one sample of origin, sequenced in a study of T cell repertoires in cytomegalovirus infection. TCRdb redid the calling of the reads with MiXCR, one entry per CDR3 protein. This table has under 150,000 distinct CDR3 sequences, more than 20% appearing once. No antigen is known for these receptors. Sequencing was performed on PBMCs, sequenced either directly or after in vitro stimulation (not recorded which). Source of these receptors: a human donor in good health (CMV status not recorded). Some clones in this sample may be carry-over from other donors' samples.

This chain connects TRBV19 to TRBJ1-1; no reliable D call. CDR1 is LNHDA and CDR2 is SQIVND in the germline V gene (reference sequence). V was clipped by 5 bases and J by 1 base, with 8 bases between them. The CDR3 spans 13 residues. CDR3: CASSVHWNTEAFF. For the CDR3, the DNA is TGTGCCAGTAGTGTGCACTGGAACACTGAAGCTTTCTTT.

This clonotype was counted only a few times. The junction shows a germline mismatch at one end, possibly a read error. The chain carries TRBV15 and TRBJ2-5; D gene ambiguous. CDR3 length: 15 residues. Germline V gene data show CDR1 as LNHNV and CDR2 as YYDKDF (reference sequence). CDR3 coding DNA: TGTGCCACCAGTAGAGAGCCCCACGGAAAAGAGACCCAGTACTTC. This sequence encodes CATSREPHGKETQYF.

This sequence joins TRBV20-1 and TRBJ2-3; D is unresolved. Germline CDR1 DFQATT, CDR2 SNEGSKA (reference sequence). The CDR3 has 14 amino acids. V was cut by 5 bases and J by 6 bases, with 18 bases left in between. The CDR3 here is CSAEGPGILDTQYF. The CDR3, as DNA: TGCAGTGCTGAAGGGCCCGGTATTCTGGATACGCAGTATTTT.

In its sample, this clonotype was seen many times. The chain links TRBV5-6 to TRBJ1-6; D possibly corresponds to TRBD1 (5 bases). Germline V gives CDR1 SGHDT, CDR2 YYEEEE. The V gene lost 1 base and the J gene lost 16 bases, with 12 bases spanning the gap. The CDR3 covers 12 residues. The CDR3 is CASSLYSGILHF. The CDR3 DNA reads TGTGCCAGCAGCTTGTATTCAGGGATTCTCCACTTT.

This clonotype was seen repeatedly, ten times or more. The chain combines TRBV7-6 with TRBJ2-7; D may be TRBD1 (6 bases). The CDR3 is 15 residues long. The germline V gene encodes CDR1 SGHVS and CDR2 FNYEAQ. V was shortened by 2 bases and J by 0 bases, with 11 bases between the two germline ends. CDR3 in amino acids: CASSLRGGTSYEQYF. CDR3 coding DNA: TGTGCCAGCAGCTTACGAGGGGGAACCTCCTACGAGCAGTACTTC.

Comments on this clonotype: A much bigger clone sits one base away, suggesting this may be a read error. The CDR3 DNA is TGTGCCAGCAGCTTAGTGGGACTAGCGGAAACCGGGGAGCTGTTTTTT. Protein: CASSLVGLAETGELFF. This chain links TRBV7-2 with TRBJ2-2; 11 nucleotides align to TRBD2. There are 16 residues in the CDR3. CDR1 and CDR2 from the germline V gene are SGHTA and FQGNSA. Trimming at V came to 1 base and at J to 5 bases, leaving 3 bases not matched to a gene.

This clonotype occurred a few times. The rearrangement joins TRBV7-2 to TRBJ2-2; a weak D match, TRBD1 (5 bases). This CDR3 comprises 14 residues. The germline V and J ends were trimmed by 5 bases and 4 bases, with 11 bases remaining between them. Germline V lookup: CDR1 SGHTA, CDR2 FQGNSA. DNA for the CDR3: TGTGCCAGCAGCCAACAGGAAACCACCGGGGAGCTGTTTTTT. This gives the protein CASSQQETTGELFF.

The CDR3 DNA sequence: TGTGCCAGCAGTTACTCGATAGGGAATAATGAAAAACTGTTTTTT. It encodes CASSYSIGNNEKLFF. V is TRBV6-5 and J is TRBJ1-4; no firm D call. The ends were cut back, 0 bases at V and 4 bases at J, with 9 bases in the middle. The CDR3 covers 15 residues. Germline V gives CDR1 MNHEY, CDR2 SVGAGI.

The sample holds a few counts of this clonotype. The gene calls are TRBV12-3 or TRBV12-4 and TRBJ1-2; D remains unclear. V lost 6 bases, J lost 8 bases, and 13 bases lay in between. This CDR3 spans 12 amino acids. CDR3 amino acids: CASRTTTRGYTF. The CDR3 coding sequence is TGTGCCAGCAGAACAACTACGAGGGGCTACACCTTC.

This clonotype was seen many times. CDR3 protein: CASTTSGAWDGYTF. CDR3 bases: TGTGCCAGCACCACGAGCGGAGCCTGGGATGGCTACACCTTC. J is TRBJ1-2 and V is TRBV7-2; D is uncertain. Germline lookup yields CDR1 SGHTA and CDR2 FQGNSA. V gave up 7 bases and J gave up 6 bases, with 18 bases separating them. The CDR3 sequence is 14 residues long.

This clonotype was detected a few times. The chain recombines TRBV5-5 with TRBJ1-5; D ambiguous. This CDR3 comprises 15 residues. V was pared by 4 bases and J by 0 bases, with 11 bases between. The germline gives CDR1 SGHKS, CDR2 YYEKEE (reference sequence). The CDR3 here is CASSPYYYSNQPQHF. The CDR3 DNA reads TGTGCCAGCAGCCCCTATTACTATAGCAATCAGCCCCAGCATTTT.

V and J are TRBV7-2 and TRBJ2-7; D not certain. Germline V gene lookup returns CDR1 SGHTA and CDR2 FQGNSA. The CDR3 extends over 14 amino acids. V shed 1 base and J shed 4 bases, with 11 bases lying between them. The CDR3 sequence is CASSLDHTQYEQYF. The CDR3 nucleotides are TGTGCCAGCAGCTTAGATCACACCCAGTACGAGCAGTACTTC.

About this clonotype itself: A single base separates this from a much larger clone, so it may be a read error. V gene TRBV7-2 combines with J gene TRBJ2-3; D ambiguous. CDR1 SGHTA and CDR2 FQGNSA come from the germline V gene. This CDR3 has 13 amino acids. CDR3: CDSRFGVTDTQYF. The CDR3 region has the DNA TGTGACAGCAGATTTGGGGTGACAGATACGCAGTATTTT. Looking up the rest from reference TRBV7-2 and TRBJ2-3 gives the full variable domain: GAGVSQSPSNKVTEKGKDVELRCDPISGHTALYWYRQSLGQGLEFLIYFQGNSAPDKSGLPSDRFSAERTGGSVSTLTIQRTQQEDSAVYLCDSRFGVTDTQYFGPGTRLTVL.

The V gene is TRBV15, the J gene TRBJ2-2; D is possibly TRBD2 (5 bases). CDR3 size: 17 residues. Trimming shortened V by 0 bases and J by 4 bases, and 15 bases separated the two germline ends. Germline assignment: CDR1 LNHNV and CDR2 YYDKDF (reference sequence). The CDR3 DNA reads as TGTGCCACCAGCAGAGATCGCCTAGCCGGAATCACCGGGGAGCTGTTTTTT. Residues: CATSRDRLAGITGELFF.

J is TRBJ2-7 and V is TRBV27; 8 bases are shared with TRBD2. CDR1 is MNHEY, CDR2 SMNVEV, per germline (reference sequence). Trimming cost V 8 bases and J 6 bases; bases outside gene matches: 9. The CDR3 has 13 residues. This CDR3 reads CASSLPGGREQYV. Here the CDR3 DNA reads TGTGCCAGCTCCTTACCGGGAGGGCGCGAGCAGTACGTC.

The chain employs TRBV6-1 and TRBJ2-7; no clear D gene. Trimming removed 1 base from V and 6 bases from J, with 13 bases in between. The CDR3 covers 14 residues. Germline values: CDR1 MNHNS, CDR2 SASEGT. The DNA of the CDR3 is TGTGCCAGCAGTGAAGGGAACCAAAGGCGCGAGCAGTACTTC. Amino acid sequence: CASSEGNQRREQYF.

This clonotype showed up many times. The chain joins TRBV3-1 to TRBJ1-6; D call uncertain. Per germline, CDR1 LGHDT and CDR2 YNNKEL (reference sequence). Trimming stripped 4 bases from V and 6 bases from J, with 10 bases between. The CDR3 is 14 residues long. CDR3 sequence reads: CASSRRQANSPLHF. The CDR3 bases are TGTGCCAGCAGCCGGAGGCAGGCTAATTCACCCCTCCACTTT. The full variable domain, its missing parts supplied by reference TRBV3-1 and TRBJ1-6, is DTAVSQTPKYLVTQMGNDKSIKCEQNLGHDTMYWYKQDSKKFLKIMFSYNNKELIINETVPNRFSPKSPDKAHLNLHINSLELGDSAVYFCASSRRQANSPLHFGNGTRLTVT.

This clonotype appeared many times. The CDR3 nucleotides are TGTGCCAGCAGCGGGGGACCCCCCTACGAGCAGTACGTC. Translated: CASSGGPPYEQYV. V gene TRBV7-2 combines with J gene TRBJ2-7, with D perhaps TRBD1 or TRBD2 (5 bases each). V dropped 5 bases and J dropped 2 bases, with 10 bases sitting between them. Germline V gives CDR1 SGHTA, CDR2 FQGNSA. This CDR3 comprises 13 residues.

This clonotype was counted many times. The V and J genes are TRBV7-2 and TRBJ2-1, with 14 bases that match TRBD2. Germline assignment: CDR1 SGHTA and CDR2 FQGNSA. The CDR3 length is 17 residues. With 4 bases clipped from V and 7 bases from J, the junction kept 9 bases outside the gene matches. The CDR3 is CASSSLTSGRVRNEQFF. DNA for the CDR3: TGTGCCAGCAGCTCTTTGACTAGCGGGAGGGTTAGGAATGAGCAGTTCTTC.

This clonotype has just a few counts. The chain joins TRBV7-8 to TRBJ2-7; perhaps TRBD1 as D (6 bases). The V gene's germline CDR1 is SGHVS and CDR2 FQNEAQ. The ends were cut back, 8 bases at V and 5 bases at J, with 16 bases in the middle. The CDR3 contains 13 residues. The CDR3 region has the DNA TGTGCCAGCGTAGGACAGATTGGCCACGAGCAGTACTTC. This codes for CASVGQIGHEQYF.

This clonotype has more than one count but fewer than ten. The rearrangement links TRBV20-1 to TRBJ1-2, with D possibly matching TRBD1 (5 bases). Germline V gene lookup returns CDR1 DFQATT and CDR2 SNEGSKA (reference sequence). The CDR3 runs to 16 residues. V lost 6 bases, J lost 2 bases, and 22 bases lay in between. The CDR3 reads CSAEGFTDSPNYGYTF. In DNA form, the CDR3 reads TGCAGTGCGGAGGGGTTTACAGACAGTCCCAACTATGGCTACACCTTC.

This clonotype is large within its sample. This chain uses TRBV28 with TRBJ2-1; 8 nucleotides match TRBD2. Per the germline V gene, CDR1 is MDHEN and CDR2 is SYDVKM. V lost 4 bases to trimming and J lost 12 bases; unmatched junction nucleotides: 5. The CDR3 sequence is 12 residues long. The DNA for the CDR3 is TGTGCCAGCAGTTCTTTAGCGGGATTGCAGTTCTTC. This encodes CASSSLAGLQFF. Full variable domain (missing parts from reference TRBV28 and TRBJ2-1): DVKVTQSSRYLVKRTGEKVFLECVQDMDHENMFWYRQDPGLGLRLIYFSYDVKMKEKGDIPEGYSVSREKKERFSLILESASTNQTSMYLCASSSLAGLQFFGPGTRLTVL.

In regard to this clonotype: At one end the junction does not follow the germline gene, possibly because of a read error. The chain recombines TRBV7-2 with TRBJ1-1; D remains ambiguous. Germline V gives CDR1 SGHTA, CDR2 FQGNSA. This CDR3 is 13 amino acids long. CDR3 in amino acids: CANSLGVNTEAFF. The CDR3 DNA reads as TGTGCCAACAGCTTAGGTGTGAACACTGAAGCTTTCTTT.

This clonotype turned up a few times. The chain recombines TRBV7-8 with TRBJ2-2; the D gene is possibly TRBD2 (5 bases). CDR1 and CDR2 from the germline V gene are SGHVS and FQNEAQ. The CDR3 has 16 amino acids. The germline V and J ends were trimmed by 4 bases and 4 bases, with 16 bases remaining between them. The CDR3 nucleotides are TGTGCCAGCAGCTGGGGAAGTTTAGAGGGCACCGGGGAGCTGTTTTTT. This codes for CASSWGSLEGTGELFF. Filled out from reference TRBV7-8 and TRBJ2-2, the complete variable domain reads GAGVSQSPRYKVAKRGQDVALRCDPISGHVSLFWYQQALGQGPEFLTYFQNEAQLDKSGLPSDRFFAERPEGSVSTLKIQRTQQEDSAVYLCASSWGSLEGTGELFFGEGSRLTVL.

This rearrangement joins TRBV6-2 or TRBV6-3 to TRBJ1-5, with a weak D call TRBD1 (5 bases). The CDR3 covers 17 residues. Trimming removed 6 bases at V and 3 bases at J, with 21 bases between. Germline V gives CDR1 MNHEY, CDR2 SVGEGT. CDR3 in amino acids: CASRDTKPGTDNQPQHF. CDR3 sequence (DNA): TGTGCCAGCAGAGATACGAAACCGGGGACGGACAATCAGCCCCAGCATTTT.

This clonotype was counted many times. This chain joins TRBV7-2 and TRBJ1-1; TRBD1 matches at 9 bases. Trimming at V came to 0 bases and at J to 1 base, leaving 12 bases not matched to a gene. Germline V gives CDR1 SGHTA, CDR2 FQGNSA. The CDR3 loop spans 19 amino acids. The CDR3, as DNA: TGTGCCAGCAGCTTAGCCTTAGGACAGGGGCTCATGTCGAACACTGAAGCTTTCTTT. Residues: CASSLALGQGLMSNTEAFF.

The rearrangement joins TRBV28 to TRBJ2-7, with D possibly being TRBD1 (7 bases). Per germline, CDR1 MDHEN and CDR2 SYDVKM. Trimming left V 10 bases short and J 2 bases short, with 12 bases between. This CDR3 contains 12 residues. The DNA for the CDR3 is TGTGCCACCAGGGGGGCGGCCTACGAGCAGTACTTC. Translated, it gives CATRGAAYEQYF.

This clonotype has a count of ten or more. V and J are TRBV7-8 and TRBJ2-1; 14 positions match TRBD2. After removal of 4 bases from V and 5 bases from J, the junction contained 4 bases not matched to a gene. This CDR3 has 16 amino acids. CDR1 is SGHVS and CDR2 is FQNEAQ in the germline V gene. CDR3: CASSSGLAGAHNEQFF. The CDR3 DNA sequence: TGTGCCAGCAGCTCGGGACTAGCGGGAGCCCACAATGAGCAGTTCTTC.